The present entry profiles one TCR beta chain with its context. The data stem from a study of blood T cell repertoires in COVID-19. Here immunoSEQ multiplex PCR was the method, and the copy in TCRdb shows in-frame clones only, minus some. The sample comprises 83,000 or so clones, around 87% of which are singletons, and about 8.5% rests with the top ten. V gave up 8 bases and J gave up 6 bases; unmatched junction bases: 14. This CDR3 has 15 amino acids. Germline CDR1 WSHSY, CDR2 SAAADI. This chain connects TRBV10-2 to TRBJ1-1; 8 bases are shared with TRBD1. The sequenced material came from peripheral blood. This clonotype was sampled from a man of 80 years or more with active or convalescent COVID-19. The CDR3 coding sequence is TGCGCCAGCTCAGTGGCAGGGGGCGAGGGGGCTGAAGCTTTCTTT. Protein sequence: CASSVAGGEGAEAFF.